These 17 T cell receptor beta chains share one sample of origin, sequenced in a study of long-term antiretroviral therapy in people with HIV. The authors ran the immunoSEQ assay, v3.0, at survey level. TCRdb's table, derived via immunoSEQ multiplex PCR, lists solely in-frame clones and lacks some. The sample includes roughly 19,000 clones, 80% to 95% of them seen just once. This sample comprised unsorted PBMCs, obtained 4.4 years after starting antiretroviral therapy. These receptors were obtained from a woman aged 45-65 years with HIV.

The chain links TRBV6-1 to TRBJ1-1; 7 positions agree with TRBD1. The CDR3 consists of 17 residues. The J segment lost 0 bases and the V segment lost 2 bases, leaving 9 bases of the junction unmatched. Germline V CDR1 and CDR2: MNHNS, SASEGT. Here the CDR3 DNA reads TGTGCCAGCAGTGAATTCCCACCGACAGGGCTGAACACTGAAGCTTTCTTT. This codes for CASSEFPPTGLNTEAFF.

V gene TRBV5-1 combines with J gene TRBJ2-3, with 8 bases aligning to TRBD2. CDR1 and CDR2 from the germline V gene are SGHRS and YFSETQ. V shed 2 bases and J 1 base; nucleotides not matched to a gene: 3. The CDR3 contains 15 residues. The CDR3, as DNA: TGCGCCAGCAGCTTTGGGCGGGGGGGCACAGATACGCAGTATTTT. Protein: CASSFGRGGTDTQYF.

This chain joins TRBV7-2 and TRBJ1-1, with D hard to call. The germline V gene encodes CDR1 SGHTA and CDR2 FQGNSA. There are 13 residues in the CDR3. V was shortened by 3 bases and J by 4 bases, with 9 bases between the two germline ends. The CDR3 here is CASSLGSGTEAFF. CDR3 coding DNA: TGTGCCAGCAGCTTGGGGAGTGGCACTGAAGCTTTCTTT.

CDR3 protein: CASSSEGAAVVPQHF. CDR3 in DNA: TGTGCCAGCAGCTCAGAAGGGGCCGCGGTAGTCCCCCAGCATTTT. This chain uses TRBV6-1 with TRBJ1-5; D may be TRBD1 (5 bases). Per the germline V gene, CDR1 is MNHNS and CDR2 is SASEGT. V gave up 6 bases and J gave up 10 bases, with 22 bases separating them. This CDR3 is 15 amino acids long.

The chain employs TRBV6-5 and TRBJ1-2, with D hard to call. The V and J ends lost 6 bases and 4 bases respectively, with 15 bases between them. The CDR3 has 14 amino acids. In germline, CDR1 is MNHEY, CDR2 SVGAGI. The CDR3 DNA sequence: TGTGCCAGCAGGGGAGGCCGGAGCCTCTATGGCTACACCTTC. This translates into CASRGGRSLYGYTF.

The V call is TRBV7-9, the J call TRBJ2-1; D may be TRBD2 (6 bases). The ends were cut back, 5 bases at V and 4 bases at J, with 12 bases in the middle. Germline V lookup: CDR1 SEHNR, CDR2 FQNEAQ (reference sequence). CDR3 length: 14 amino acids. CDR3 loop: CASSTRREYNEQFF. CDR3 DNA sequence: TGTGCCAGCAGCACCAGGCGGGAATACAATGAGCAGTTCTTC.

This clone was detected once. Here the CDR3 DNA reads TGTGCCAGCAGCGAGGGCCAGGGGGGGAATTCCTATGGCTACACCTTC. This encodes CASSEGQGGNSYGYTF. V is TRBV9 and J is TRBJ1-2, with TRBD1 identical over 7 bases. V gave up 3 bases and J gave up 4 bases; unmatched junction bases: 12. CDR1 is SGDLS and CDR2 is YYNGEE in the germline V gene. The length of the CDR3 is 16 residues. Full variable domain (missing parts from reference TRBV9 and TRBJ1-2): DSGVTQTPKHLITATGQRVTLRCSPRSGDLSVYWYQQSLDQGLQFLIQYYNGEERAKGNILERFSAQQFPDLHSELNLSSLELGDSALYFCASSEGQGGNSYGYTFGSGTRLTVV.

The rearrangement links TRBV19 to TRBJ2-2; D gene unclear. The length of the CDR3 is 13 residues. V lost 6 bases, J lost 8 bases, and 13 bases lay in between. Per germline, CDR1 LNHDA and CDR2 SQIVND (reference sequence). CDR3 loop: CASSWTTRGELFF. CDR3 DNA: TGTGCCAGTAGCTGGACCACCAGGGGGGAGCTGTTTTTT.

The CDR3 bases are TGCGCCAGCAGAAACAGGGGGCGGTGGGTCTACGAGCAGTACTTC. Residues: CASRNRGRWVYEQYF. The chain employs TRBV10-1 and TRBJ2-7; 9 bases fit TRBD1. The CDR3 totals 15 residues. Germline values: CDR1 WNHNN, CDR2 SYGVQD (reference sequence). V gave up 6 bases and J gave up 3 bases; unmatched junction bases: 9.

V and J are TRBV19 and TRBJ1-6; D is undetermined. The CDR3 has 14 residues. Trimming stripped 1 base from V and 9 bases from J, with 10 bases between. In germline, CDR1 is LNHDA, CDR2 SQIVND (reference sequence). The CDR3 loop reads CASSIGQMGSPLHF. CDR3 nucleotides: TGTGCCAGTAGTATAGGGCAGATGGGTTCACCCCTCCACTTT.

This clone was detected once. The V call is TRBV10-3, the J call TRBJ1-1, with D possibly being TRBD1 (6 bases). Trimming cost V 3 bases and J 4 bases, with 12 bases left between them. Germline CDR1 reads ENHRY; CDR2 reads SYGVKD. CDR3 length: 14 amino acids. CDR3 region: CAISDGGAGTEAFF. The CDR3 region has the DNA TGTGCCATCAGTGACGGGGGCGCAGGCACTGAAGCTTTCTTT.

This clone was seen only once. The rearrangement links TRBV4-1 to TRBJ2-7; possibly TRBD2 for D (5 bases). The germline V gene has CDR1 MGHRA and CDR2 YSYEKL. V was trimmed by 1 base and J by 5 bases, leaving 18 bases between them. This CDR3 region has 16 residues. The CDR3 nucleotides read TGCGCCAGCAGCCAAGGTCTTGGTCGGGGAAAAGACGAGCAGTACTTC. It translates to CASSQGLGRGKDEQYF.

The chain uses TRBV11-2 and TRBJ1-2, with TRBD1 matching over 10 bases. With V trimmed by 2 bases and J by 8 bases, 2 bases remained unmatched. CDR3 size: 13 residues. CDR1 is SGHAT, CDR2 FQNNGV, per germline. The CDR3 bases are TGTGCCAGCAGCTTAAGGGACAGGGGCGGCTACACCTTC. It codes for CASSLRDRGGYTF.

This clone was counted a single time. The chain uses TRBV6-5 and TRBJ2-7, with D possibly TRBD1 on 6 matching bases. Germline V gene lookup returns CDR1 MNHEY and CDR2 SVGAGI. The CDR3 covers 15 residues. Trimming stripped 6 bases from V and 0 bases from J, with 15 bases between. The CDR3 DNA follows: TGTGCCAGCAGCTCCCAGGGGTTGGGCTCCTACGAGCAGTACTTC. Encoded protein: CASSSQGLGSYEQYF.

The chain recombines TRBV11-1 with TRBJ2-7; D possibly uses TRBD1 or TRBD2 (5 bases each). CDR3 length equals 15 residues. The germline gives CDR1 SGHAT, CDR2 FQDESV (reference sequence). Trimming removed 5 bases from V and 3 bases from J, with 17 bases in between. The CDR3 bases are TGTGCCAGCAGCATAAATATCGGGACGAGCTACGAGCAGTACTTC. It encodes CASSINIGTSYEQYF.

The chain links TRBV7-2 to TRBJ2-5; maybe TRBD2 (6 bases). CDR1 is SGHTA, CDR2 FQGNSA, per germline. Deletions cut 5 bases from V and 5 bases from J, with 18 bases between. The length of the CDR3 is 15 residues. Written as DNA, the CDR3 is TGTGCCAGCAGCCCCGCCCAAGGGAGGCACGAGACCCAGTACTTC. Translation gives CASSPAQGRHETQYF.

The V call is TRBV30, the J call TRBJ1-3; D ambiguous. Germline lookup yields CDR1 GTSNPN and CDR2 SVGIG (reference sequence). Trimming cost V 0 bases and J 4 bases, with 1 base left between them. The CDR3 has 11 residues. CDR3 sequence: CAWSVGNTIYF. Here the CDR3 DNA reads TGTGCCTGGAGTGTGGGAAACACCATATATTTT.